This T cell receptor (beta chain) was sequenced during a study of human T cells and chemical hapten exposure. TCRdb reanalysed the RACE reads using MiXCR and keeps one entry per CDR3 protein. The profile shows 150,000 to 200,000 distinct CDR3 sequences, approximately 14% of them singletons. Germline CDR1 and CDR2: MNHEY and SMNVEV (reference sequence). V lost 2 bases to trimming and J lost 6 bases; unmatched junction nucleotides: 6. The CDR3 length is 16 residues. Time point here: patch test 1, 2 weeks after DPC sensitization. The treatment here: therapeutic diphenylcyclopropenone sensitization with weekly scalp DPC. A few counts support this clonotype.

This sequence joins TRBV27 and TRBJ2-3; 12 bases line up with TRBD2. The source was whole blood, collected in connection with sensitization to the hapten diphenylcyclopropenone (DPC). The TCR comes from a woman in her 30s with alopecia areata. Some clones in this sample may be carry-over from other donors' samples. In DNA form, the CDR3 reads TGTGCCAGCAGTTTACGACTAGCGGGGGCGGGGGATACGCAGTATTTT. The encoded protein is CASSLRLAGAGDTQYF.